This T cell receptor beta chain originates from a study of identical twins. TCRdb independently ran MiXCR on the 5' RACE reads; one entry per CDR3 protein. The repertoire holds around 290,000 distinct CDR3 sequences, with 8.5% to 9.5% as singletons. Trimming took off 3 bases at V and 6 bases at J, with 16 bases between the two ends. CDR1 and CDR2 from the germline V gene are MDHEN and SYDVKM. The CDR3 is 15 amino acids. These data were also filed under a second study, of yellow fever vaccine responses in identical twins. That source notes: Twins' vaccine T cell responses were reported to seem partly convergent and partly personalized.

Sequenced sample: CD8+ T cells sorted from blood. The TCR originated in a young woman in good health. The chain employs TRBV28 and TRBJ2-3, with D hard to call. CDR3 region: CASSFIPQVGDTQYF. The CDR3, as DNA: TGTGCCAGCAGTTTCATCCCCCAGGTGGGCGATACGCAGTATTTT.